The sequence of this T cell receptor (beta chain) was determined in a study of blood T cell repertoires in COVID-19 (dated by TCRdb to 2019 to 2021). In terms of the full investigation: Samples from collaborators originated in the United States, Italy and Spain and spanned both the acute and convalescent phases of COVID-19. The prospective study material was composed of cDNA or gDNA derived from T cells, B-cell-depleted T cells, or PBMCs. The dataset comprised deeply sampled blood TCRbeta repertoires from subjects exposed to, actively infected with, or recovered from COVID-19. The repertoires were made available in a free public database intended to serve as a resource for research on the immune response to SARS-CoV-2. The samples were drawn from the first 160 participants of the ongoing ImmuneRACE study and from 1,254 subjects provided by 6 global collaborators. A de-identified subject ID, COVID-19 status, age in years and sex were almost always included in the sample metadata. Where HLA class I and class II types were available, the types were taken from metadata supplied by the sample provider, not from assay-based typing. Here is what the overall study found, with its caveats: The quantity of clinical and demographic metadata differed by source and by participant and was supplied without curation.

One collaborating source in Seattle enrolled patients while the patients were actively infected and followed the patients over time throughout the course of disease. Each collaborating institution followed its own protocols to collect whole blood in K2EDTA tubes. For TCRbeta analysis, collaborators shipped samples in one of three forms: frozen whole blood, isolated PBMCs, or DNA extracted from either of those sample types. CDR1 and CDR2 were assigned from the germline V gene (reference sequence) as LNHDA and SQIVND. V loses 6 bases at its end and J loses 9 bases; junction bases beyond the gene matches: 6. The CDR3 spans 14 residues, from the cysteine through the phenylalanine. The kept DNA is CDR3 alone, 42 bases in frame from the first base. Comments on this clone: Its antigen is still unknown. No much larger clone exists at a distance of one base, and base qualities are not known.

TCRbeta CDR3 regions were amplified from genomic DNA by means of the immunoSEQ Assay, a bias-controlled multiplex PCR. In the paper's pipeline: Nucleated cell counts per sample were estimated from amplification of reference gene primers within the assay. To quantify the absolute abundance of each unique TCRbeta CDR3 rearrangement, sequence reads were collapsed and filtered. For each sample, productive Simpson clonality was calculated by taking the square root of Simpson's diversity index across productive rearrangements. TCRdb obtained this table from immuneACCESS and retained in-frame rearrangements with V and J assigned. These tables miss some clones; where compared with another copy, unresolved V genes account for less than half of the shortfall, and the remainder is unexplained. V and J calls and clone size are as listed in that table; D and trimming were resolved from the DNA. This sample lists some 320,000 clones; around 92% were detected once. Of the sample, roughly 10% falls within the top ten clones.

Sequencing was performed on peripheral blood. Recombination connected TRBV19 to TRBJ1-6; 9 central bases correspond to TRBD1. This TCR derives from a woman aged 30 to 39 with COVID-19, enrolled during active disease. Here the CDR3 is given as CASRWGTGSSPLHF. In nucleotides, the sequence is TGTGCCAGTAGATGGGGGACAGGGAGTTCACCCCTCCACTTT. Outside the CDR3, residues come from the reference TRBV19 and TRBJ1-6 proteins, so the full variable domain is: DGGITQSPKYLFRKEGQNVTLSCEQNLNHDAMYWYRQDPGQGLRLIYYSQIVNDFQKGDIAEGYSVSREKKESFPLTVTSAQKNPTAFYLCASRWGTGSSPLHFGNGTRLTVT.